This entry describes one T cell receptor beta chain. This clone was seen more than once but under ten times. Its antigen remains undetermined. Base quality data are lacking; no much larger clone is found one base away. Library preparation used the immunoSEQ multiplex PCR assay. For the multiplex PCR, a mixture combining 60 forward primers for TCR Vbeta segments and 13 reverse primers for TCR Jbeta segments was used. A multiplex PCR assay on genomic DNA amplified the CDR3 region of rearranged TCR beta genes. The Illumina HiSeq System was used to sequence the amplified TCR beta libraries as 87-base-pair reads. On the study's bioinformatics: A later analysis tallied tens of millions of unique TCR beta chains across the roughly 610 repertoires, and about 10 million of those chains were shared by two or more donors. To remove PCR and sequencing errors, raw reads were error-corrected and collapsed into unique sequences using a nearest-neighbor algorithm that merged closely related sequences. CDR3 sequences were aligned to IMGT reference sequences to assign V, D and J gene segments. Each retained sequence needed at least a six-nucleotide match to both a V gene segment and a J gene segment. Rearrangements were classified as productive when the CDR3 lacked stop codons and remained in frame with V and J, and all other rearrangements were classified as non-productive. CDR3 was defined according to IMGT convention as the region running from the second conserved V-encoded cysteine to the conserved J-encoded phenylalanine. The earlier analysis of 587 of the donors excluded sequences that lacked an unambiguous match to a single V gene segment. An earlier analysis of a few hundred of the donors called V segments functional above 56.7% productive rearrangements and segregating when the between-donor standard deviation exceeded 5%. A statistical classification framework was developed to diagnose cytomegalovirus status using the catalog of TCR beta chain sequences. A later analysis assigned V and J genes by comparing TCR nucleotide sequences with IMGT/GENE-DB human TR gene sequences. In a later analysis, CDR3 sequences and most-parsimonious VDJ recombination scenarios were assigned using the TCRdist pipeline. In a later analysis, every TCR beta chain was defined by the combination of its CDR3 amino acid sequence and its V-gene family, and reads without a unique V-gene family were dropped. As a way to deal with suspected cross-contamination and a sequencing artifact, a later analysis dropped approximately 570 nucleotide sequences that were highly shared and had low generation probability. In a later analysis, a clonal expansion index for each public chain was calculated from normalized within-repertoire ranks of inferred template counts. In a later analysis, generation probabilities were computed with a VDJ recombination model fitted to out-of-frame rearrangements, and the resulting probabilities were checked against IGoR. In a later analysis, TCR-TCR, TCR-HLA and TCR-CMV co-occurrence was scored with hypergeometric tests, and a repertoire-size bias correction was applied to TCR pairs. False discovery rates were estimated in a later analysis by permuting HLA or CMV assignments 20 times. In a later analysis, co-occurring TCRs were grouped using DBSCAN, with TCRdist sequence similarity added in when clustering inside HLA-allele-positive subsets. Repertoires with fewer than 30,000 or more than 120,000 public chains were left out of co-occurrence clustering, as were five repertoires with anomalous nucleotide sharing. In its TCRdb copy, this immuneACCESS table keeps in-frame sequences only and misses some clones. Where compared with another copy, unresolved V genes explain less than half of these, and the others have no known cause. V, J and clone size derive from that table, while D and trimming were established from the DNA sequence. For this sample the table gives about 160,000 clones, of which about 74% were detected only once. 10% to 15% of the sample is taken by the ten largest.

In total, 630 or so healthy bone marrow donors made up the cohort. All cohort members were sampled while nominally healthy, although unrecorded immune exposures were likely present. The donor was CMV seropositive and was included in the group of 250 to 350 seropositive cohort members. Every donor gave a peripheral blood sample, and the peripheral blood mononuclear cells from that sample were used for TCR beta sequencing. The Qiagen DNeasy Blood Extraction Kit was used to extract genomic DNA from the blood cell samples. The data belong to a study of cytomegalovirus exposure and HLA in healthy donors (dated by TCRdb to 2016 to 2017). The study in broad terms: In an earlier analysis of approximately 500 of the donors, approximately 260 Gb of sequence data and 100 million or so unique TCR beta sequences from some 170 million T cells were reported. Along with the approximately 700-subject first cohort, a separate validation cohort of around 110 different subjects was used. Approximately 310 gigabases of sequencing data and 91 million or so unique TCR sequences made up an early release that covered fewer than 650 HLA-typed donors. In a later analysis, previously published TCR beta repertoires from several hundred donors were re-analyzed and high-resolution HLA genotyping was added so that TCR occurrence patterns could be studied. HLA typing included class I and class II loci at four-digit resolution. An earlier analysis of 450 to 750 of the donors used high-throughput TCR beta sequencing to judge whether each TCR beta V gene segment behaved as functional or pseudogenic. The number of donors typed differed by locus, with roughly 620-630 for A, B, C, DRB1 and DQB1, roughly 520 for DQA1, approximately 570 for DPA1, and roughly 450 for DPB1. Every discovery cohort repertoire had been produced on one sequencing platform. In the later analysis, no new phenotypic data were used to find candidate immune exposures; instead, reliance was placed on TCR beta sequences and their occurrence across donors. Because of strong linkage in the cohort, roughly five DR-DQ haplotypes were treated as single units for association and clustering. Donor age, sex, ethnicity and CMV serostatus were collected together with the repertoire data. High-throughput TCR immunosequencing, statistical association of individual TCRs with disease status, and machine learning were combined to predict cytomegalovirus infection status. The genetic ancestry cluster associated with self-reported Caucasian donors included 81% of the roughly 380 genotyped donors. The study aimed to test whether signatures of past pathogen exposure could be identified by cataloging public T cell receptors. In a later genetic analysis, genome-wide SNP genotypes for about 55% of the roughly 700 donors were used, and that subset was treated as a discovery cohort. On average, roughly 200,000 unique TCR beta nucleotide sequences were sequenced per donor among some 430 genotyped donors of the cohort, with roughly a sixth of those sequences being non-productive. The study profiled the T cell repertoires of about 640 subjects by immunosequencing and related them to cytomegalovirus serostatus.

The investigation overall reported the following: The study listed 164 TCR beta chains as associated with cytomegalovirus. A later genetic analysis reported fewer N-insertions in productive TCRs among donors in an Asian-associated ancestry cluster than the roughly 700-donor mean. Correlated functional status among segregating V segments might be attributable to linkage disequilibrium, but an unknown experimental factor could not be ruled out. Because HLA typing was unavailable for some donors at each locus, only the typed subset was used in association tests. The only immune exposure information available for the cohort was CMV serostatus. The earlier analysis of almost 600 of the donors excluded around 17 rarely observed V segments, including chromosome 9 orphons, because counts were too low. This cohort had only TCR beta chains sequenced, and the lack of alpha or paired-chain data limited which features could be detected. Assigning TCR associations to individual alleles was difficult when HLA alleles, especially DR and DQ, strongly co-occurred. A further reported finding was that TCR beta sequences accurately predicted the HLA-A and HLA-B alleles for most subjects in the first cohort. The 87-base-pair reads could not distinguish some IMGT-functional V segments, including TRBV6-2 and TRBV6-3, so those segments were excluded. In a later analysis, most CMV-associated TCR beta chains were found to appear HLA-restricted, with HLA associations seemingly driven largely by CMV exposure. At a false discovery rate of 0.05, a later analysis linked 15,000 to 20,000 TCR beta sequences to specific HLA alleles. The presence/absence analyses assumed that sequencing depth was roughly uniform across donors, and that assumption may not be true. Across donors, most TCR sequences were observed very rarely, whereas some public TCRs were present in many individuals. In vitro tests confirmed that three of the cytomegalovirus-associated TCR beta chains recognize cytomegalovirus antigens. Compared with equally common non-associated chains, HLA-associated TCR beta chains in a later analysis were more clonally expanded and had lower generation probabilities. According to a later analysis, TCR association rates differed among HLA loci, with DRB1 alleles showing the most associated TCRs and HLA-C alleles showing the fewest. In both the original and validation cohorts, the classifier was reported to diagnose cytomegalovirus status with high specificity and sensitivity. An earlier analysis of some 590 of the donors showed that most TCR beta V segments appeared in productive rearrangements either about 90% or about 30% of the time, which broadly matched IMGT annotations. It was suggested by the authors that the approach could potentially be generalized to other disease states and immunological phenotypes. A later analysis reported that several top co-occurrence clusters appeared linked to parvovirus B19, influenza, CMV and Epstein-Barr virus. An association between a missense DCLRE1C variant and V-gene and J-gene trimming of TCR beta chains was found in a later genetic analysis and replicated in an independent cohort. The sequencing pipeline was judged likely to have produced a cluster of highly shared sequence variants as a technical artifact.

Relative to germline, V is 5 bases shorter and J is 8 bases shorter, with 15 bases between their ends. The CDR3 contains 13 residues, cysteine and phenylalanine counted. Only the CDR3 portion is preserved as DNA: 39 bases, with reading frame beginning at the first base. Reading the germline V gene gives CDR1 MDHEN and CDR2 SYDVKM. The chain employs TRBV28 and TRBJ1-2, with the D segment identity uncertain. The sequencing sample was made of PBMCs. The sequence was collected from a middle-aged man in good health and CMV-seropositive. The DNA sequence reads TGTGCCAGCAGTCCTGGTAAGATGAGGGGCTACACCTTC. Its protein reads: CASSPGKMRGYTF.